This T cell receptor beta chain was recorded in a study of response to subunit inactivated influenza vaccine. V was shortened by 2 bases and J by 5 bases, with 12 bases between the two germline ends. This CDR3 comprises 14 residues. This clonotype was counted a few times. TCRdb reprocessed the RT-PCR reads via MiXCR and lists one record per CDR3 protein. The sample has about half a million distinct CDR3 sequences; about 25% are singletons. The clonotype originates from a man aged 50 to 59 who received an inactivated influenza vaccine. The rearrangement links TRBV12-3 or TRBV12-4 to TRBJ2-5; a possible D gene is TRBD2 (5 bases). Sequencing used CD4+ T cells sorted from PBMCs, obtained 4 to 6 days after vaccination. The DNA for the CDR3 is TGTGCCAGCAGTTTAAATGCGGGTTGGGAGACCCAGTACTTC. Its translation is CASSLNAGWETQYF.